This T cell receptor (beta chain) was recorded in a study of blood T cell repertoires in COVID-19. The germline gives CDR1 SGHRS, CDR2 YFSETQ. V was cut by 5 bases and J by 2 bases, with 10 bases left in between. CDR3 size: 14 residues. Original analysis: Quantification of nucleated cells was approximated via reference gene primer amplification. The table came from immunoSEQ multiplex PCR; TCRdb's copy has only in-frame clones and leaves some out. D and trimming were read from the DNA, whereas the V and J calls and clone size are those reported in that table. Among 250,000 to 400,000 clones listed, about 91% were seen once.

The rearrangement uses TRBV5-1 and TRBJ2-2, with TRBD2 as a possible D gene (5 bases). The sequence was obtained from a woman in her 30s with COVID-19, enrolled during active disease. The sample comprised peripheral blood. The CDR3 here is CASRAGRNTGELFF. CDR3 DNA: TGCGCCAGCAGGGCGGGCCGAAACACCGGGGAGCTGTTTTTT.